A selection of T cell receptor beta chains follows, all from one sample in a study of control samples from healthy donors and cancer patients. TCRdb's table, derived via immunoSEQ multiplex PCR, lists solely in-frame clones and lacks some. In the table there are under 80,000 clones, 85% to 95% of which are singletons. What was sequenced was blood. These receptors were taken from a woman aged 25 to 39 in good health. Each CDR3 is given with its conserved first and last residue. The order of the fields is clone size, V gene, J gene, D gene, CDR3 DNA, CDR3 protein. D genes are given only for firm matches. Size is stated for part of the rows, as once, few or many counts, or as a class when the clone is expanded.

>.|TRBV25-1|TRBJ2-4|.
TGTGCCAGCAGTGAATTACGGGGCGCCAAAAACATTCAGTACTTC
CASSELRGAKNIQYF
>.|TRBV7-9|TRBJ1-1|.
TGTGCCAGCTCCAGGGTGATGGACACTGAAGCTTTCTTT
CASSRVMDTEAFF
>.|TRBV7-3|TRBJ2-2|.
TGTGCCAGCAGCCCGGGACACACCGGGGAGCTGTTTTTT
CASSPGHTGELFF
>.|TRBV4-2|TRBJ2-3|.
TGTGCCAGCAGCCAAGGATATGGCGGGGACACAGATACGCAGTATTTT
CASSQGYGGDTDTQYF
>.|TRBV29-1|TRBJ1-1|.
TGCAGCGTTTGGGGCACTGAAGCTTTCTTT
CSVWGTEAFF
>.|TRBV7-6|TRBJ2-1|.
TGTGCCAGCAGCCCGAGGGGGGGGATCAATGAGCAGTTCTTC
CASSPRGGINEQFF
>.|TRBV25-1|TRBJ1-6|.
TGTGCCAGCAGTGAATACGGGGCAGGGTATCCTCCACCCCTCCACTTT
CASSEYGAGYPPPLHF
>.|TRBV4-1|TRBJ1-5|TRBD1
TGCGCCAGCAGCCAAGGACAGGGGGCCGGTCAGCCCCAGCATTTT
CASSQGQGAGQPQHF
>.|TRBV23-1|TRBJ1-5|.
TGCGCCAGCAGTCATACAGGGTACAATCAGCCCCAGCATTTT
CASSHTGYNQPQHF
>.|TRBV15|TRBJ1-5|TRBD1
TGTGCCACCAGCAGGCTAGGGACAGGGGGTCAGAATCAGCCCCAGCATTTT
CATSRLGTGGQNQPQHF
>.|TRBV19|TRBJ1-5|TRBD1
TGTGCCAGTGCGGACAGGGACTATCAGCCCCAGCATTTT
CASADRDYQPQHF
>.|TRBV7-2|TRBJ1-6|.
TGTGCCAGCAGCGGGGTAGTTTTGTTTAATTCACCCCTCCACTTT
CASSGVVLFNSPLHF
>.|TRBV3-1/TRBV3-2|TRBJ1-2|.
TGTGCCAGCAGTCAAACGGGGGGGACTTATGGCTACACCTTC
CASSQTGGTYGYTF
>.|TRBV4-1|TRBJ1-2|.
TGCGCCAGCAGCCAAGGGTCAGGGAGGCTGGGCTACACCTTC
CASSQGSGRLGYTF
>.|TRBV24-1|TRBJ2-1|TRBD1
TGTGCCACCAGTGACGCACTCTACCACGACAGGGGAATAGGCAATGAGCAGTTCTTC
CATSDALYHDRGIGNEQFF
>.|TRBV3-1/TRBV3-2|TRBJ1-2|.
TGTGCCAGCAGCCAAGACGCTCATGGGCATGGCTACACCTTC
CASSQDAHGHGYTF
>.|TRBV25-1|TRBJ2-1|.
TGTGCCAGCAGAATTTTAAATGAGCAGTTCTTC
CASRILNEQFF
>.|TRBV2|TRBJ1-1|TRBD1
TGTGCCAGCAGTGAAACGGGACAGAAGAACACTGAAGCTTTCTTT
CASSETGQKNTEAFF
>.|TRBV6-6|TRBJ2-5|.
TGTGCCAGCCGGGGCCAAGAGACCCAGTACTTC
CASRGQETQYF
>.|TRBV18|TRBJ1-1|.
TGTGCCAGCTCACCACGAGAGGGGGGGAACACTGAAGCTTTCTTT
CASSPREGGNTEAFF
>.|TRBV29-1|TRBJ1-1|.
TGCAGCGTGGGCAGAGGGCTGAACACTGAAGCTTTCTTT
CSVGRGLNTEAFF
>.|TRBV27|TRBJ1-1|.
TGTGCCAGCAGTACCGCCCCACGGGGGGAAGCTTTCTTT
CASSTAPRGEAFF
>once|TRBV9|TRBJ1-5|.
TGTGCCAGCAGCAAATCGGAAAATCAGCCCCAGCATTTT
CASSKSENQPQHF
>once|TRBV3-1/TRBV3-2|TRBJ1-6|.
TGTGCCAGCAGCCAAGGACAAAGTAATAATTCACCCCTCCACTTT
CASSQGQSNNSPLHF
>.|TRBV27|TRBJ2-5|TRBD2
TGTGCCAGCGCCCAGCGGGGGCGGGAGACCCAGTACTTC
CASAQRGRETQYF
>.|TRBV7-2|TRBJ1-1|.
TGTGCCAGCAGCTTAGGTCCGGGACGGGCTGAAGCTTTCTTT
CASSLGPGRAEAFF
>.|TRBV3-1/TRBV3-2|TRBJ2-5|.
TGTGCCAGCAGCCAAGGCTTGGAGGGGGCAGAGACCCAGTACTTC
CASSQGLEGAETQYF
>.|TRBV6-1|TRBJ1-2|.
TGTGCCAGCAGTGAGTCCCCGGACTATGGCTACACCTTC
CASSESPDYGYTF
>.|TRBV9|TRBJ1-1|.
TGTGCCAGCAGCGCGCAGACAGGATTAAGTCAAGCTTTCTTT
CASSAQTGLSQAFF
>.|TRBV3-1/TRBV3-2|TRBJ1-2|.
TGTGCCAGCAGCCAAGATAGATGGGGGCGTAGTGGCTACACCTTC
CASSQDRWGRSGYTF
>.|TRBV9|TRBJ2-3|TRBD2
TGTGCCCGCAGCGGCGGGGGGGCCGGGGCAGATACGCAGTATTTT
CARSGGGAGADTQYF